What follows are 4 T cell receptor beta chains derived from one specimen sequenced in a study of CD8 T cell repertoires and HIV-1 epitope variants. Sequencing used immunoSEQ multiplex PCR; TCRdb keeps in-frame clones, though not all of them. The table records tens of thousands of clones, roughly four fifths of them present only once. The sample taken for sequencing was uncultured baseline CD8+ T cells from peripheral blood mononuclear cells (PBMCs). The receptors originated from a male donor with HIV.

In nucleotides, the CDR3 is TGCAGCGTTGAAGATGGCGAGCGGGAGACAGGGGATACGCAGTATTTT. As protein: CSVEDGERETGDTQYF. This rearrangement joins TRBV29-1 to TRBJ2-3, with D possibly TRBD2 on 8 matching bases. The germline V gene has CDR1 SQVTM and CDR2 ANQGSEA. The V gene lost 0 bases and the J gene lost 6 bases, with 19 bases spanning the gap. This CDR3 comprises 16 residues.

The J gene is TRBJ1-2, the V gene TRBV13; TRBD1 matches 10 bases. The CDR3 loop spans 17 amino acids. The V segment lost 4 bases and the J segment 0 bases; nucleotides outside the gene matches: 8. From germline, CDR1 is PRHDT and CDR2 FYEKMQ (reference sequence). The CDR3, as DNA: TGTGCCAGCAGCTCTCAGACAGGGGGCCTCGCTAACTATGGCTACACCTTC. Translated: CASSSQTGGLANYGYTF.

The chain links TRBV9 to TRBJ2-5, with TRBD1 matching 7 bases. CDR3 length: 14 amino acids. V shed 4 bases and J 4 bases; nucleotides not matched to a gene: 7. CDR1 is SGDLS and CDR2 is YYNGEE in the germline V gene. The CDR3 protein is CASSPRQGGETQYF. CDR3 in DNA: TGTGCCAGCAGCCCCCGACAGGGTGGAGAGACCCAGTACTTC.

The chain recombines TRBV9 with TRBJ1-5, with 10 bases identical to TRBD1. The length of the CDR3 is 15 residues. CDR1 is SGDLS and CDR2 is YYNGEE in the germline V gene. V was clipped by 0 bases and J by 7 bases; unmatched bases: 4. CDR3 residues: CASSVGWGQGQPQHF. The CDR3 DNA is TGTGCCAGCAGCGTAGGGTGGGGACAGGGGCAGCCCCAGCATTTT.